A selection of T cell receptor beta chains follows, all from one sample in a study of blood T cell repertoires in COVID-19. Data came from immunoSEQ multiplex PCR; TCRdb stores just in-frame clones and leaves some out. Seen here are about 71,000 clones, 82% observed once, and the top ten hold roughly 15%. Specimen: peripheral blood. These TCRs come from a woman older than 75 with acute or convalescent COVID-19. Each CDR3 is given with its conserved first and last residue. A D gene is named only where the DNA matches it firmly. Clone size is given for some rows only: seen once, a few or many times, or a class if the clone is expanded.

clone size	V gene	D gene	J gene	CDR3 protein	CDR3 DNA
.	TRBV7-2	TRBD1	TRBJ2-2	CASSSPRTGGETGELFF	TGTGCCAGCAGCTCCCCCCGGACAGGGGGCGAGACCGGGGAGCTGTTTTTT
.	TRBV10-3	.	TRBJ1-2	CATWQVQGGYGYTF	TGTGCCACCTGGCAGGTGCAGGGAGGCTATGGCTACACCTTC
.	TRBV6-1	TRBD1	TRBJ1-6	CASREGTGYNSPLHF	TGTGCCAGCAGGGAAGGGACAGGCTATAATTCACCCCTCCACTTT
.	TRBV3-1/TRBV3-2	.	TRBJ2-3	CASSLTGRRDTQYF	TGTGCCAGCAGCCTAACCGGGAGAAGGGATACGCAGTATTTT
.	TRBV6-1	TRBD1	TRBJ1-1	CASSERRGPNTEAFF	TGTGCCAGCAGTGAGCGCAGGGGGCCGAACACTGAAGCTTTCTTT
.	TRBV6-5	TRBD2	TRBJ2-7	CASSYALASGSYEQYF	TGTGCCAGCAGTTACGCGTTGGCTAGCGGGAGCTACGAGCAGTACTTC
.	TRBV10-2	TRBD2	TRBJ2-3	CASVGLAGVSDTQYF	TGCGCCAGCGTTGGACTAGCGGGAGTTTCAGATACGCAGTATTTT
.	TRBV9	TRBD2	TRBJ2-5	CASSAYHSGGETQYF	TGTGCCAGCAGCGCCTACCACTCGGGGGGGGAGACCCAGTACTTC
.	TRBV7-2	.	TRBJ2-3	CASSLGWGVDTQYF	TGTGCCAGCAGCTTAGGGTGGGGAGTAGATACGCAGTATTTT
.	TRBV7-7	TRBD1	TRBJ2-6	CASSLDTGGETGANVLTF	TGTGCCAGCAGCTTAGATACAGGGGGCGAAACTGGGGCCAACGTCCTGACTTTC
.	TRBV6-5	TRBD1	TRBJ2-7	CASSSGTGIGTGYF	TGTGCCAGCAGTTCCGGGACAGGTATCGGTACGGGCTACTTC
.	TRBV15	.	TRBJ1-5	CATSREGKGAGQPQHF	TGTGCCACCAGCAGAGAAGGAAAAGGAGCTGGACAGCCCCAGCATTTT
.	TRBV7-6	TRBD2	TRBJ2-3	CASSSSSGRTDTQYF	TGTGCCAGCAGCTCGTCTAGCGGTCGCACAGATACGCAGTATTTT
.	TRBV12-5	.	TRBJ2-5	CASGTGTRPHETQYF	TGTGCTAGTGGTACCGGGACACGACCCCACGAGACCCAGTACTTC
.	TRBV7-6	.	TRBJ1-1	CASSLGHLFNTEAFF	TGTGCCAGCAGCTTAGGACACCTTTTCAACACTGAAGCTTTCTTT
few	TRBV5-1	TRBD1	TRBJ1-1	CASSEALTGNIYTEAFF	TGCGCCAGCAGCGAGGCATTGACAGGGAACATTTACACTGAAGCTTTCTTT
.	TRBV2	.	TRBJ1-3	CASSSRVASGNTIYF	TGTGCCAGCAGTTCCAGGGTCGCCTCTGGAAACACCATATATTTT
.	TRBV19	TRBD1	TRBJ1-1	CASSNRGLNTEAFF	TGTGCCAGTAGTAACAGGGGCCTGAACACTGAAGCTTTCTTT
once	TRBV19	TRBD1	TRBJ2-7	CASSTGTGTYEQYF	TGTGCCAGTAGTACCGGGACAGGAACATACGAGCAGTACTTC